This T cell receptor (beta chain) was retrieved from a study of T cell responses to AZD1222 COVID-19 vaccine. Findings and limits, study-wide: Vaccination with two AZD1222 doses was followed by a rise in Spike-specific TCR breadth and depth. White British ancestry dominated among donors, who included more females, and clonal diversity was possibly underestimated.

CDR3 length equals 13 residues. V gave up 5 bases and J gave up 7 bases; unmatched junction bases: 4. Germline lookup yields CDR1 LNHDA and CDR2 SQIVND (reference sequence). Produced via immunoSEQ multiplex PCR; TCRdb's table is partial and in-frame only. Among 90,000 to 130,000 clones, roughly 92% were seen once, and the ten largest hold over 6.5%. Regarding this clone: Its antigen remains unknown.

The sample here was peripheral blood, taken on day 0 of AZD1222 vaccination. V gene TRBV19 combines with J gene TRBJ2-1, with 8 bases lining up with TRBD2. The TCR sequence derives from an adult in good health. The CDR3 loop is CASSSGGSNEQFF. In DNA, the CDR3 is TGTGCCAGTAGTTCGGGGGGGAGTAATGAGCAGTTCTTC.